Below, 30 T cell receptor beta chains from the same sample are listed, as sequenced in a study of blood T cell repertoires in COVID-19. Produced via immunoSEQ multiplex PCR; TCRdb's table is partial and in-frame only. The data contain about 190,000 clones, less than 90% of them singletons. The material sequenced was PBMCs or T cells enriched from blood (not recorded which). Receptors originate from a woman in her thirties who had been exposed to COVID-19.

The V call is TRBV3-1 (or the pseudogene TRBV3-2), the J call TRBJ1-6; tentative D call: TRBD1 (5 bases). Germline V gene sequence: CDR1 LGHDT, CDR2 YNNKEL (reference sequence). The CDR3 is 14 residues long. The V and J ends lost 4 bases and 8 bases respectively, with 12 bases between them. The CDR3, as DNA: TGTGCCAGCAGCCCCGGGGGGGTGGATTCACCCCTCCACTTT. Protein product: CASSPGGVDSPLHF.

The DNA for the CDR3 is TGTGCCAGCAGCTTAAGTTGGGAGGACTATGAAAAACTGTTTTTT. Translated, it gives CASSLSWEDYEKLFF. The chain has TRBV7-8 and TRBJ1-4, with unresolved D. V was cut by 2 bases and J by 6 bases, with 13 bases left in between. The V gene's germline CDR1 is SGHVS and CDR2 FQNEAQ. The CDR3 sequence is 15 residues long.

J is TRBJ2-3 and V is TRBV6-5, with TRBD2 as a possible D gene (5 bases). Deletions cut 8 bases from V and 3 bases from J, with 12 bases between. The CDR3 loop spans 13 amino acids. Germline lookup yields CDR1 MNHEY and CDR2 SVGAGI. This CDR3 is CASQFTGTDTQYF. DNA for the CDR3: TGTGCCAGCCAATTTACGGGGACAGATACGCAGTATTTT.

The chain carries TRBV4-1 and TRBJ2-7; 8 nucleotides line up with TRBD1. This CDR3 spans 18 amino acids. The junction had 16 bases not matched to a gene; V was cut back by 3 bases and J by 3 bases. Germline CDR1 reads MGHRA; CDR2 reads YSYEKL. This CDR3 reads CASSQTGTGPAAGYEQYF. The CDR3 nucleotides are TGCGCCAGCAGCCAGACCGGGACAGGACCTGCCGCCGGCTACGAGCAGTACTTC.

For this clone: Other DNA sequences from this sample encode an identical CDR3 as well. The J gene is TRBJ2-1, the V gene TRBV7-8, with TRBD2 identical over 8 bases. V trimming: 1 base; J trimming: 7 bases; junction bases outside the gene matches: 6. CDR1 and CDR2 (germline): SGHVS, FQNEAQ. There are 15 residues in the CDR3. The CDR3 is CASSLVGGGNNEQFF. The CDR3 DNA sequence: TGTGCCAGCAGCTTAGTCGGCGGGGGGAATAATGAGCAGTTCTTC.

The chain employs TRBV11-2 and TRBJ2-2; D is perhaps TRBD1 (6 bases). There are 15 residues in the CDR3. The ends were cut back, 6 bases at V and 4 bases at J, with 15 bases in the middle. Germline assignment: CDR1 SGHAT and CDR2 FQNNGV. In DNA form, the CDR3 reads TGTGCCAGCAGAGTTCAGGGGTGGGGCACCGGGGAGCTGTTTTTT. Encoded protein: CASRVQGWGTGELFF.

This chain connects TRBV5-1 to TRBJ1-1, with TRBD1 as a possible D gene (6 bases). CDR1 and CDR2 from the germline V gene are SGHRS and YFSETQ. This CDR3 is 15 amino acids long. The V end was cut by 2 bases, the J end by 3 bases, with 14 bases between. The CDR3 coding sequence is TGCGCCAGCAGCTTCGAAGGGGGAGGGTACACTGAAGCTTTCTTT. Translation: CASSFEGGGYTEAFF.

The V gene is TRBV5-8, the J gene TRBJ1-2; D is perhaps TRBD1 (6 bases). The CDR3 length is 14 residues. The germline CDR1 and CDR2 sequences are SGHTS and YDEGEE. The V and J ends lost 4 bases and 8 bases respectively, with 18 bases between them. CDR3 in amino acids: CASSPTGRGGGYTF. CDR3 coding DNA: TGTGCCAGCAGCCCTACGGGCAGGGGTGGCGGCTACACCTTC.

This chain links TRBV5-8 with TRBJ1-1; possible D gene TRBD1, 6 bases. This CDR3 is 14 amino acids long. Germline CDR1 is SGHTS and CDR2 is YDEGEE. V gave up 6 bases and J gave up 1 base, with 13 bases separating them. CDR3 sequence reads: CASTIGQPNTEAFF. CDR3 nucleotide sequence: TGTGCCAGCACCATCGGACAGCCGAACACTGAAGCTTTCTTT.

The chain has TRBV12-5 and TRBJ1-2, with unresolved D. This CDR3 region has 13 residues. V was shortened by 6 bases and J by 8 bases, with 16 bases between the two germline ends. The germline CDR1 and CDR2 sequences are LGHNT and FRNRAP. CDR3 amino acids: CASGVDIVGGYTF. The CDR3 nucleotides read TGTGCTAGTGGCGTTGACATAGTAGGCGGCTACACCTTC.

In its sample, this clone was seen a few times. V usage is TRBV10-1 and J usage is TRBJ2-7; no reliable D call. The CDR3 runs 10 residues. Germline assignment: CDR1 WNHNN and CDR2 SYGVQD (reference sequence). Trimming took off 8 bases at V and 4 bases at J, with 6 bases between the two ends. CDR3 in amino acids: CASVSYEQYF. As DNA, the CDR3 is TGCGCCAGCGTCAGTTACGAGCAGTACTTC.

This rearrangement joins TRBV21-1 to TRBJ1-4; the DNA was not compared with TRBD1, the D call given in the table. TRBV21-1 is flagged as a pseudogene. The CDR3 has 14 residues. This chain's CDR3 is CASSKTGGGEKLFF. In DNA form, the CDR3 reads TGTGCCAGCAGCAAGACAGGGGGGGGTGAAAAACTGTTTTTT.

The chain recombines TRBV12-3 or TRBV12-4 with TRBJ1-1, with D tentatively TRBD1 (5 bases). This CDR3 region has 13 residues. The ends were cut back, 7 bases at V and 3 bases at J, with 12 bases in the middle. The CDR3 coding sequence is TGTGCCAGCAACATCAGGGATCACACTGAAGCTTTCTTT. Encoded protein: CASNIRDHTEAFF.

The chain combines TRBV2 with TRBJ2-5; 9 bases fit TRBD2. Germline V lookup: CDR1 SNHLY, CDR2 FYNNEI. The CDR3 runs to 17 residues. The V gene end was trimmed by 6 bases and the J gene end by 0 bases; junction bases not matched to a gene: 11. The CDR3 protein is CASRDVWLAGYQETQYF. The CDR3 DNA reads TGTGCCAGCAGGGACGTCTGGCTAGCGGGGTACCAAGAGACCCAGTACTTC.

The CDR3 DNA is TGTGCCAGCAGCCCTCGACTAGCGGGGCGGATAAAGACCTACGAGCAGTACTTC. The encoded protein is CASSPRLAGRIKTYEQYF. This rearrangement joins TRBV7-9 to TRBJ2-7, with TRBD2 identical over 11 bases. The CDR3 has 18 amino acids. CDR1 and CDR2 from the germline V gene are SEHNR and FQNEAQ (reference sequence). The V and J ends lost 5 bases and 2 bases, in that order; junction bases with no gene match: 14. Full variable domain (outside the CDR3, taken from reference TRBV7-9 and TRBJ2-7): DTGVSQNPRHKITKRGQNVTFRCDPISEHNRLYWYRQTLGQGPEFLTYFQNEAQLEKSRLLSDRFSAERPKGSFSTLEIQRTEQGDSAMYLCASSPRLAGRIKTYEQYFGPGTRLTVT.

The rearrangement joins TRBV29-1 to TRBJ2-7, with a possible D match to TRBD2 (5 bases). The CDR3 spans 13 residues. Per germline, CDR1 SQVTM and CDR2 ANQGSEA. V was cut by 4 bases and J by 1 base, with 11 bases left in between. CDR3 bases: TGCAGCGTTGCGAGGGATTCTTCCTACGAGCAGTACTTC. Residues: CSVARDSSYEQYF.

This sequence joins TRBV19 and TRBJ1-4; tentative D call: TRBD1 (5 bases). Germline CDR1 and CDR2: LNHDA and SQIVND (reference sequence). Trimming pared 3 bases from V and 4 bases from J, leaving 9 bases between. This CDR3 is built from 14 residues. The CDR3: CASSIPGLNEKLFF. CDR3 sequence (DNA): TGTGCCAGTAGTATCCCGGGACTTAATGAAAAACTGTTTTTT.

This clone appeared once. The chain combines TRBV9 with TRBJ1-3; perhaps TRBD1 as D (6 bases). Germline-derived CDR1 and CDR2 are SGDLS and YYNGEE. The CDR3 length is 14 residues. V was pared by 1 base and J by 7 bases, with 12 bases between. CDR3 amino acids: CASSVSSGENTIYF. The CDR3 DNA reads TGTGCCAGCAGCGTATCCTCAGGGGAGAACACCATATATTTT.

V usage is TRBV7-8 and J usage is TRBJ2-1, with D possibly matching TRBD2 (5 bases). In germline, CDR1 is SGHVS, CDR2 FQNEAQ. Between the trimmed V and J ends, which lost 4 bases and 7 bases, there was a span of 23 bases. This CDR3 is 17 amino acids long. The CDR3 here is CASSSVAGKPPVNEQFF. The CDR3 DNA follows: TGTGCCAGCAGCTCCGTTGCGGGTAAACCACCGGTTAATGAGCAGTTCTTC.

The J gene is TRBJ1-2, the V gene TRBV6-5, with a weak D call TRBD1 (5 bases). The V gene lost 5 bases and the J gene lost 2 bases, with 15 bases spanning the gap. This CDR3 is built from 15 residues. CDR1 and CDR2 from the germline V gene are MNHEY and SVGAGI. CDR3 amino acids: CASSRPGQGNYGYTF. The CDR3 nucleotides are TGTGCCAGCAGTCGCCCCGGGCAGGGAAACTATGGCTACACCTTC.

This sequence joins TRBV5-1 and TRBJ2-3; no clear D gene. The V end lost 0 bases, the J end lost 5 bases, and 7 bases lay between the germline ends. The CDR3 totals 13 residues. Germline loops: CDR1 SGHRS, CDR2 YFSETQ. The CDR3 here is CASSLAARDTQYF. DNA of the CDR3: TGCGCCAGCAGCTTGGCCGCGAGAGATACGCAGTATTTT.

The chain has TRBV4-1 and TRBJ1-1; the D is unclear. Between the trimmed V and J ends, which lost 1 base and 6 bases, there was a span of 9 bases. Germline V lookup: CDR1 MGHRA, CDR2 YSYEKL. The CDR3 is 13 residues long. CDR3 sequence: CASSQAGVAEAFF. DNA for the CDR3: TGCGCCAGCAGCCAAGCGGGAGTCGCTGAAGCTTTCTTT.

Only a few counts were recorded for this clone. This rearrangement joins TRBV2 to TRBJ2-5; 7 bases fit TRBD1. The V gene's germline CDR1 is SNHLY and CDR2 FYNNEI. The ends lost 4 bases at V and 3 bases at J; junction bases unmatched: 11. The CDR3 runs to 16 residues. For the CDR3, the DNA is TGTGCCAGCAGTGTTAGGGCAGGGGGATTCGAAGAGACCCAGTACTTC. This translates into CASSVRAGGFEETQYF.

The chain joins TRBV7-9 to TRBJ1-1; the match to TRBD1 covers 8 bases. CDR3 size: 19 residues. Germline trimming cut 2 bases from V and 1 base from J; bases unmatched to any gene: 15. The germline V gene encodes CDR1 SEHNR and CDR2 FQNEAQ (reference sequence). The chain's CDR3 is CASSLSWGLGTGSNTEAFF. As DNA, the CDR3 is TGTGCCAGCAGCTTATCCTGGGGGTTGGGGACAGGCTCGAACACTGAAGCTTTCTTT.

The chain links TRBV27 to TRBJ1-4; D is unclear. V was pared by 0 bases and J by 4 bases, with 9 bases between. CDR1 and CDR2 (germline): MNHEY, SMNVEV (reference sequence). The CDR3 runs to 15 residues. The DNA for the CDR3 is TGTGCCAGCAGTTTATCCATCGAGGATAATGAAAAACTGTTTTTT. Residues: CASSLSIEDNEKLFF.

This chain connects TRBV7-9 to TRBJ2-5, with TRBD1 matching over 10 bases. Per the germline V gene, CDR1 is SEHNR and CDR2 is FQNEAQ (reference sequence). J was trimmed by 4 bases and V by 5 bases; bases with no gene match: 13. The CDR3 length is 17 residues. As DNA, the CDR3 is TGTGCCAGCAGCCGTAACCCGGGACAGGGGTGGGGAGAGACCCAGTACTTC. The encoded protein is CASSRNPGQGWGETQYF.

The V gene is TRBV10-2, the J gene TRBJ2-7; 7 bases line up with TRBD1. Losses at the gene ends were 7 bases for V and 2 bases for J; bases not matched to a gene: 11. Germline V gene data show CDR1 as WSHSY and CDR2 as SAAADI. The CDR3 has 15 amino acids. The CDR3: CASTLTGTDTYEQYF. The DNA for the CDR3 is TGCGCCAGCACCCTCACCGGGACAGATACCTACGAGCAGTACTTC.

The table lists this clone with a count of one. This sequence joins TRBV19 and TRBJ2-2, with 8 bases fitting TRBD1. The CDR3 covers 15 residues. Trimming removed 6 bases from V and 4 bases from J; junction bases left unmatched: 7. Germline V gene lookup returns CDR1 LNHDA and CDR2 SQIVND (reference sequence). CDR3 loop: CASRSGGAGTGELFF. The CDR3, as DNA: TGTGCCAGTAGATCAGGGGGCGCAGGCACCGGGGAGCTGTTTTTT.

This clone has a single count. This chain connects TRBV5-6 to TRBJ1-6, with D hard to call. The CDR3 totals 15 residues. Germline V gene data show CDR1 as SGHDT and CDR2 as YYEEEE. Trimming took off 0 bases at V and 3 bases at J, with 7 bases between the two ends. Here the CDR3 DNA reads TGTGCCAGCAGCTTGGGGGCCAGCTATAATTCACCCCTCCACTTT. Encoded protein: CASSLGASYNSPLHF.

The rearrangement joins TRBV2 to TRBJ2-5; the match to TRBD2 covers 12 bases. The V gene end was trimmed by 8 bases and the J gene end by 0 bases; junction bases not matched to a gene: 4. Looked up from germline, CDR1 is SNHLY and CDR2 is FYNNEI. The CDR3 runs 15 residues. The CDR3: CASRRTSGNQETQYF. Written as DNA, the CDR3 is TGTGCCAGCCGGAGGACTAGCGGGAACCAAGAGACCCAGTACTTC.